This T cell receptor (beta chain) is from a study of shared clonotypes between healthy human individuals. Study conclusions and caveats: Memory subsets generally showed smaller estimated richness than naive subsets did.

As handled by the study authors: Filtering differed, since immunoSEQ gave only junction sequences and no quality scores. Here immunoSEQ multiplex PCR was the method, and the copy in TCRdb shows in-frame clones only, minus some. For V, J and clone size, that table is used; D and trimming come from the DNA. Of approximately 340,000 clones in the sample, roughly 70% are singletons; the top ten hold roughly a tenth. The CDR3 runs to 12 residues. Germline CDR1 reads MDHEN; CDR2 reads SYDVKM. Trimming shortened V by 5 bases and J by 7 bases, and 9 bases separated the two germline ends. In this sample, this clone turned up a few times. What it binds is unknown.

The sequenced sample consisted of memory CD4+ T cells sorted from blood. Subset reported: CD45RA-negative fraction. The chain has TRBV28 and TRBJ2-1; D might be TRBD1 (6 bases). This clonotype was obtained from a man aged 25 to 45 in good health. CDR3 sequence (DNA): TGTGCCAGCAGTGCCACAGGGAATGAGCAGTTCTTC. This encodes CASSATGNEQFF.